One T cell receptor beta chain is described in this entry. The sample comes from a study of blood T cell repertoires in COVID-19. For the study at large: The samples span acute and convalescent COVID-19 from the United States, Italy and Spain.

The data were produced by immunoSEQ multiplex PCR, yet TCRdb's version contains in-frame clones alone and is incomplete. Of about 77,000 clones listed, about 80% are singletons. Germline V gene data show CDR1 as SGHVS and CDR2 as FQNEAQ. With 3 bases removed from V and 8 bases from J, the gap between germline ends came to 13 bases. CDR3 length: 14 residues. The sequencing sample was made of peripheral blood. The sequence was collected from a woman between 70 and 85 years old with acute or convalescent COVID-19. V gene TRBV7-8 combines with J gene TRBJ1-4, with D possibly being TRBD1 (5 bases). CDR3 in DNA: TGTGCCAGCAGCTTCAGGGAGGGGTGGGAAAAACTGTTTTTT. Residues: CASSFREGWEKLFF.